This T cell receptor beta chain derives from a study of Graves' ophthalmopathy and Graves' hyperthyroidism. Ophthalmopathy-affected donors exhibited moderate-to-severe activity, CAS ≥3, NOSPECS ≥4, and duration under 3 months. Serum thyroxine and TRAb, along with clinical symptoms, thyroid ultrasound and orbital computed tomography, were what diagnosis relied on. This clonotype showed up many times. CDR1 and CDR2 from the germline V gene are GTSNPN and SVGIG (reference sequence). V gave up 5 bases and J gave up 3 bases; unmatched junction bases: 8. This CDR3 has 14 amino acids. Amplification from RNA transcripts yielded the TCR beta CDR3 regions. HTBI primers were employed in first-round RT-PCR, then a second-round multiplex PCR followed. TCRdb called the multiplex PCR reads again in MiXCR, with one record for every CDR3 protein. Of some 150,000 distinct CDR3 sequences in the sample, approximately 40% were seen once.

What was sequenced was peripheral blood. The sequence was collected from a young man with Graves' ophthalmopathy. This sequence joins TRBV30 and TRBJ2-5; TRBD2 agrees at 8 bases. Here the CDR3 DNA reads TGTGCCTGGTCTGCATCAGCGGGGGAAGAGACCCAGTACTTC. Its translation: CAWSASAGEETQYF.